These T cell receptor beta chains were read from a single sample in a study of T cells of healthy individuals. TCRdb recomputed calls from the 5' RACE reads with MiXCR, one row per CDR3 protein. In the table there are tens of thousands of distinct CDR3 sequences, roughly 16% of which are singletons. Receptors originate from a human donor in good health. Both conserved end residues are part of each CDR3. A D gene is named only where the DNA matches it firmly.

cdr3_length d_call j_call v_call cdr3_aa
17 TRBD1 TRBJ2-5 TRBV2 CASSEMTGGGIQETQYF
18 TRBD2 TRBJ2-1 TRBV11-3 CASSSRWGAGGSYNEQFF
15 TRBD1 TRBJ1-5 TRBV2 CASIPDRASNQPQHF
12 - TRBJ2-7 TRBV20-1 CSVTRGIYEQYF
17 TRBD1 TRBJ1-4 TRBV4-1 CASSQGRGRGPGEKLFF
12 - TRBJ2-1 TRBV12-3/TRBV12-4 CASSQLVDEQFF
16 TRBD1 TRBJ2-1 TRBV20-1 CSARDGTGGSYNEQFF
14 TRBD1 TRBJ2-3 TRBV6-7 CASSLTGSWDTQYF
16 - TRBJ2-2 TRBV29-1 CSVEGWDLIGTGELFF
12 - TRBJ2-3 TRBV24-1 CATSDLEDTQYF
20 TRBD2 TRBJ2-4 TRBV27 CASSRKLTPGTIDDKNIQYF
17 - TRBJ1-6 TRBV5-1 CASSLRTRQDYNSPLHF
16 - TRBJ2-7 TRBV30 CAWSPSYGGRLREQYF
14 - TRBJ1-1 TRBV6-5 CASSYSAGDTEAFF
15 TRBD2 TRBJ2-3 TRBV7-9 CASSLNLAGEDTQYF
14 TRBD2 TRBJ2-2 TRBV27 CASRLARNTGELFF
15 TRBD2 TRBJ2-3 TRBV14 CASSQLGGGYDTQYF
13 - TRBJ1-1 TRBV20-1 CSARVGGRAEAFF
16 - TRBJ2-3 TRBV9 CASSALGGTSTDTQYF
18 TRBD1 TRBJ2-1 TRBV7-7 CASSLHHPDRGVSNEQFF
20 TRBD2 TRBJ2-1 TRBV11-1 CASNDRTSGGAVNGVNEQFF
13 - TRBJ1-6 TRBV29-1 CSVEPMGDSPLHF
14 - TRBJ2-7 TRBV4-2 CASSQGDGFYEQYF
12 - TRBJ1-5 TRBV7-9 CASSRTDQPQHF
16 TRBD2 TRBJ2-1 TRBV4-1 CASRSPGLAGDNEQFF
15 TRBD2 TRBJ2-5 TRBV20-1 CSATAPGLGLETQYF
16 TRBD1 TRBJ2-2 TRBV7-2 CASSPQGAMVTGELFF
13 - TRBJ2-6 TRBV24-1 CATRGIGANVLTF
14 - TRBJ2-3 TRBV7-9 CATIGSSSTDTQYF
13 - TRBJ2-7 TRBV27 CATSLGGIYEQYF
13 - TRBJ2-1 TRBV20-1 CSASAGGGNEQFF
15 TRBD1 TRBJ2-7 TRBV2 CASLPADRDSYEQYF
11 - TRBJ2-1 TRBV6-2/TRBV6-3 CASRRSREQFF
15 TRBD1 TRBJ2-7 TRBV20-1 CSARAGTGATYEQYF
16 TRBD1 TRBJ1-2 TRBV10-3 CAITRDSILPSYGYNF
14 TRBD1 TRBJ2-7 TRBV6-5 CASSWSGTVYEQYF
18 TRBD1 TRBJ2-2 TRBV11-2 CASSLVWDRGTYTGELFF
15 TRBD2 TRBJ2-7 TRBV6-1 CASSESGGTPYEQYF
13 TRBD1 TRBJ2-2 TRBV29-1 CSVGQGYTGELFF
16 TRBD1 TRBJ2-7 TRBV29-1 CSVEEGMRQGAYEQYF
18 TRBD1 TRBJ2-7 TRBV7-8 CASSPLTLGRQGNYEQYF
15 TRBD2 TRBJ2-1 TRBV5-1 CASSLSREGPNEQFF
17 TRBD2 TRBJ2-1 TRBV4-1 CASSQDSGGGPLNEQFF
19 - TRBJ1-6 TRBV5-1 CASSLGVYGASSYNSPLHF
15 TRBD2 TRBJ2-1 TRBV13 CASSPTSGSYNEQFF
15 - TRBJ1-1 TRBV14 CASSQAWGGDTEAFF